The entry below gives a single T cell receptor (beta chain) sequence along with its context. Its antigen is unknown. This sample is drawn from a study of T cell responses to AZD1222 COVID-19 vaccine. Repertoires were generated with immunoSEQ multiplex PCR, while TCRdb's copy carries only in-frame clones and drops some. The sample consists of 120,000 or so clones, approximately 82% of them appearing once. Study-level points and caveats: Baseline antibody screening turned up just a handful of seropositive AZD1222 recipients. White British ancestry dominated among donors, who included more females, and clonal diversity was possibly underestimated.

The CDR3 has 14 amino acids. J lost 4 bases, V lost 0 bases, and 3 bases had no gene match. Germline V gene lookup returns CDR1 MNHEY and CDR2 SMNVEV (reference sequence). The chain employs TRBV27 and TRBJ2-7, with 7 bases that match TRBD1. This receptor was taken from an adult who received the AZD1222 COVID-19 vaccine. The sample consisted of peripheral blood, taken 28 days after the second AZD1222 dose. CDR3 coding DNA: TGTGCCAGCAGTTTATCCCTACAGGGGTACGAGCAGTACTTC. Amino acids: CASSLSLQGYEQYF.